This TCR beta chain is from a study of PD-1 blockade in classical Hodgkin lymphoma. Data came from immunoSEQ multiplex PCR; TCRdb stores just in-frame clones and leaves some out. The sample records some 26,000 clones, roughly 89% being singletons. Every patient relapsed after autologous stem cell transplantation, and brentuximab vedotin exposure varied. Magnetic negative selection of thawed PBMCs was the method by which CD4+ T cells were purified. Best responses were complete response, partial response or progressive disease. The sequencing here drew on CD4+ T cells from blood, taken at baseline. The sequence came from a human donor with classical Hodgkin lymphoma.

CDR3 DNA sequence: TGTGCCAGCAGCTCTGGGACTAGCGGGGGGTCTGAGACCCAGTACTTC. It encodes CASSSGTSGGSETQYF. This rearrangement joins TRBV7-9 to TRBJ2-5; TRBD2 agrees at 15 bases. Trimming took 4 bases from V and 5 from J; bases not matched to a gene: 5. Germline V lookup: CDR1 SEHNR, CDR2 FQNEAQ (reference sequence). The length of the CDR3 is 16 residues. Supplemented by reference TRBV7-9 and TRBJ2-5, the full variable domain reads DTGVSQNPRHKITKRGQNVTFRCDPISEHNRLYWYRQTLGQGPEFLTYFQNEAQLEKSRLLSDRFSAERPKGSFSTLEIQRTEQGDSAMYLCASSSGTSGGSETQYFGPGTRLLVL.